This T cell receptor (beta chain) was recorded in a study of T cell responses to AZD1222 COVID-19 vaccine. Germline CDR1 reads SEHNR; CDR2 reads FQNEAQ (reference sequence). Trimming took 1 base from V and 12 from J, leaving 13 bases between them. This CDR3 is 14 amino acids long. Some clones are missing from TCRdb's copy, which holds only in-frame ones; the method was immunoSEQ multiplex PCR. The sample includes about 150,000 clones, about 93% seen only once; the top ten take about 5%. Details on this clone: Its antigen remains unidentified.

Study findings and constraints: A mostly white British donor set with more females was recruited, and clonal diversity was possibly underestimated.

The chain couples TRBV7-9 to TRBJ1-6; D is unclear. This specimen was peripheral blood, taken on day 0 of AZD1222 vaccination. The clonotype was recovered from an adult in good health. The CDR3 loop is CASSLVFAEGPLHF. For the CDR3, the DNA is TGTGCCAGCAGCTTAGTTTTTGCCGAGGGACCCCTCCACTTT. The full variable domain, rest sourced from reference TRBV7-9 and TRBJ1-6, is DTGVSQNPRHKITKRGQNVTFRCDPISEHNRLYWYRQTLGQGPEFLTYFQNEAQLEKSRLLSDRFSAERPKGSFSTLEIQRTEQGDSAMYLCASSLVFAEGPLHFGNGTRLTVT.